The sequence of this T cell receptor beta chain was determined in a study of monozygotic twins with inflammatory bowel disease (dated by TCRdb to about 2019). Some background on the complete study: A total of around 30 monozygotic twin pairs were included in the full study, comprising nine German pairs (four IBD-concordant, five IBD-discordant) and 19 IBD-discordant Danish pairs. The search for disease-associated traits relied mainly on comparing, within discordant pairs, IBD patients with their genetically identical healthy co-twins. Each individual had, on average, about 151 000 unique TCRalpha sequences and 181 000 unique TCRbeta sequences available for analysis. The full study reports these points: IBD patients shared fewer clonotypes with other individuals than healthy twins did, most markedly in patients showing signs of disease activity. The results gave no support for a single strong signal or clonotype linked to IBD. A decrease in TCRbeta repertoire diversity, as measured by inverse Simpson index, was observed in IBD patients compared with their healthy co-twins. Because patients received different immunosuppressive treatments, the repertoires may have picked up extra background noise and variability between individuals. The analysis was unable to tell apart different T cell subtypes. No difference in repertoire similarity was observed between concordant and discordant twins, possibly owing to limited statistical power.

Taken from the germline V gene (reference sequence), the CDR1 and CDR2 loops are SEHNR and FQNEAQ. The CDR3 runs 15 residues from the cysteine to the phenylalanine. The DNA sequence is not available. Library method: 5' RACE. Each TCR library was prepared from about 4,000 ng of total RNA. For each sample, cDNA synthesis with SMARTScribe reverse transcriptase was split into eight separate reactions. During cDNA synthesis, template switching introduced unique molecular identifiers that contained a 6-nucleotide sample barcode. Two nested PCRs of roughly 16 and 10 cycles amplified the TCRalpha and TCRbeta cDNA, and bead purification followed each PCR. Before amplification, the cDNA was treated with uracil DNA-glycosylase and purified using the QIAquick PCR purification kit. The second PCR added Illumina TruSeq-compatible adapters along with sample-specific barcodes. TapeStation and Qubit were used to check library quality and concentration, and around 4.7 ng of each library was pooled. Sequencing of pooled libraries was carried out on an Illumina HiSeq2500 single-index Rapid Run using 2 x 100 bp reads and custom sequencing primers. The original methods were these. UMI-based consensus assembly with MiGEC version 1.2.6 was used to correct PCR and sequencing errors. V(D)J alignment, clonotype assembly and CDR3 extraction were performed with MiXCR version 2.1.1. Normalisation of gene usage, clonotype sharing and MAIT/NKT TCR abundance was achieved by analysing the top 1000, 10 000 and 20 000 clonotypes per sample. Diversity was computed as the inverse Simpson index with the vegan R package after downsampling to 27 000 UMIs. Paired Mann-Whitney U tests were applied to discordant twin pairs, with Benjamini-Hochberg correction for multiple testing. With the reads reprocessed by TCRdb, a single entry stands for each CDR3 protein sequence and no DNA is reported. These V and J calls originate from TCRdb's pipeline instead of the authors' own analysis. The data table for this sample lists roughly 150,000 distinct CDR3 sequences. The ten most abundant clones make up 2.4% of the sample.

As regards this clonotype: Its antigen target is currently unknown.

From each donor, a roughly 2.5 ml peripheral blood sample was drawn into PAXgene tubes and stored at -80 degrees C. Without T cell sorting, total RNA was isolated from whole blood using the PAXgene blood miRNA kit on an automated QIAcube. Deep TCRalpha and TCRbeta repertoire profiling with unique molecular barcoding was performed on peripheral blood of monozygotic twin pairs concordant or discordant for inflammatory bowel disease. Smoking habits were recorded for all twin pairs, and each individual was classified as a current, former or never smoker. This clonotype originated in a human donor with ulcerative colitis or Crohn's disease, or a healthy co-twin of an affected twin (not recorded which). Sequenced material: blood. Recombination joined TRBV7-9 with TRBJ1-1; TCRdb gives TRBD1 as the D gene, but with no DNA this cannot be confirmed. The encoded CDR3 is CASSFALTGGLEAFF.